The 24 T cell receptor beta chains listed next were all sequenced from one sample in a study of shared clonotypes between healthy human individuals. Repertoires were generated with immunoSEQ multiplex PCR, while TCRdb's copy carries only in-frame clones and drops some. The sample holds about 1 million clones, roughly 75% seen once. Sequencing used memory CD4+ T cells sorted from blood. The subset was: CD45RA-negative fraction. Source of these receptors: a man younger than 35 in good health.

This clone came up a few times. One end of the junction does not line up with germline, which may come from a read error. The V call is TRBV5-4, the J call TRBJ2-1; D may be TRBD1 or TRBD2 (6 bases each). The CDR3 has 15 residues. CDR1 SGHNT and CDR2 YYREEE come from the germline V gene (reference sequence). This CDR3 reads CASNLGGREYNEQFF. The CDR3 DNA is TGTGCCAGCAACTTGGGGGGCAGGGAATACAATGAGCAGTTCTTC.

CDR3: CASSFQVREKLFF. The CDR3 DNA sequence: TGTGCCAGCAGCTTTCAGGTGCGAGAAAAACTGTTTTTT. The chain combines TRBV7-9 with TRBJ1-4; no firm D call. CDR1 is SEHNR and CDR2 is FQNEAQ in the germline V gene (reference sequence). V lost 3 bases and J 8 bases, leaving 10 bases between the germline ends. The CDR3 is made up of 13 amino acids.

The V and J genes are TRBV27 and TRBJ2-7, with D unresolved. Germline V CDR1 and CDR2: MNHEY, SMNVEV (reference sequence). The CDR3 length is 13 residues. V lost 4 bases and J lost 2, with 9 bases in between. The CDR3 region has the DNA TGTGCCAGCAGTTCTTTTGGGCCCTACGAGCAGTACTTC. Amino acid sequence: CASSSFGPYEQYF.

V gene TRBV12-2 combines with J gene TRBJ1-1; the listed D gene, TRBD1, was not tested against the DNA. TRBV12-2 is an annotated pseudogene. The CDR3 sequence is 14 residues long. This CDR3 is CASPPGQGNVEAFF. CDR3 in DNA: TGTGCAAGTCCCCCCGGACAGGGAAATGTTGAAGCTTTCTTT.

V usage is TRBV29-1 and J usage is TRBJ2-7; 15 positions match TRBD2. Germline values: CDR1 SQVTM, CDR2 ANQGSEA. The CDR3 length is 16 residues. The V segment lost 1 base and the J segment 7 bases; nucleotides outside the gene matches: 8. The CDR3 bases are TGCAGCGTTGAAGGGCCCGGACTAGCGGGAGGGAGGGAGCAGTACTTC. This sequence encodes CSVEGPGLAGGREQYF.

This sequence joins TRBV19 and TRBJ1-1; D is undetermined. The germline V gene encodes CDR1 LNHDA and CDR2 SQIVND (reference sequence). The CDR3 length is 13 residues. V lost 7 bases and J lost 6, with 15 bases in between. The CDR3 spells CASKDQSLSEAFF. The CDR3 coding sequence is TGTGCCAGTAAGGACCAGTCATTATCTGAAGCTTTCTTT.

This rearrangement joins TRBV12-5 to TRBJ2-5; 8 bases fit TRBD1. V lost 5 bases, J lost 5 bases, and 7 bases stayed unmatched. CDR1 and CDR2 from the germline V gene are LGHNT and FRNRAP. This CDR3 spans 14 amino acids. CDR3 sequence: CASGLQGAGETQYF. CDR3 sequence (DNA): TGTGCTAGTGGTCTCCAGGGGGCGGGGGAGACCCAGTACTTC.

This chain uses TRBV6-6 with TRBJ1-3, with D unclear. The V end was cut by 4 bases, the J end by 1 base, with 11 bases between. Germline V gene lookup returns CDR1 MNHNY and CDR2 SVGAGI (reference sequence). The CDR3 extends over 15 amino acids. The CDR3 protein is CASSSKGGSGNTIYF. The CDR3 coding sequence is TGTGCCAGCAGTTCCAAGGGAGGTTCTGGAAACACCATATATTTT.

This clone has at least ten counts. The V and J genes are TRBV27 and TRBJ2-7; 7 nucleotides align to TRBD2. Germline loops: CDR1 MNHEY, CDR2 SMNVEV (reference sequence). The CDR3 sequence is 16 residues long. The junction had 10 bases not matched to a gene; V was cut back by 3 bases and J by 2 bases. In DNA form, the CDR3 reads TGTGCCAGCAGTTTGTCGGGCACGGGACTAACCTACGAGCAGTACTTC. Translated, it gives CASSLSGTGLTYEQYF.

CDR3 DNA: TGTGCCAGCAGAGAACAGGGCCTCCACACTGAAGCTTTCTTT. Protein product: CASREQGLHTEAFF. This sequence joins TRBV25-1 and TRBJ1-1, with D perhaps TRBD1 (6 bases). V was clipped by 6 bases and J by 3 bases, with 14 bases between them. The length of the CDR3 is 14 residues. From germline, CDR1 is MGHDK and CDR2 SYGVNS.

This sequence joins TRBV11-2 and TRBJ2-5; D perhaps matches TRBD2 (5 bases). The CDR3 is 14 residues long. The V gene lost 2 bases and the J gene lost 1 base, with 8 bases spanning the gap. Looked up from germline, CDR1 is SGHAT and CDR2 is FQNNGV. CDR3 bases: TGTGCCAGCAGCTTAAATAGCGTCCAAGAGACCCAGTACTTC. As protein: CASSLNSVQETQYF. Full variable domain (rest looked up from reference TRBV11-2 and TRBJ2-5): EAGVAQSPRYKIIEKRQSVAFWCNPISGHATLYWYQQILGQGPKLLIQFQNNGVVDDSQLPKDRFSAERLKGVDSTLKIQPAKLEDSAVYLCASSLNSVQETQYFGPGTRLLVL.

This sequence joins TRBV7-9 and TRBJ2-6, with TRBD1 matching 7 bases. V lost 5 bases to trimming and J lost 3 bases; unmatched junction nucleotides: 7. This CDR3 has 16 amino acids. CDR1 is SEHNR and CDR2 is FQNEAQ in the germline V gene (reference sequence). CDR3 residues: CASSQVDRVGANVLTF. DNA for the CDR3: TGTGCCAGCAGCCAAGTCGACAGGGTTGGGGCCAACGTCCTGACTTTC.

In this sample, this clone turned up once. The rearrangement links TRBV5-4 to TRBJ1-1, with 9 bases identical to TRBD1. Germline trimming cut 4 bases from V and 3 bases from J; bases unmatched to any gene: 4. The CDR3 runs 14 residues. CDR1 and CDR2 (germline): SGHNT, YYREEE (reference sequence). The CDR3 sequence is CASSLDRGDTEAFF. In DNA form, the CDR3 reads TGTGCCAGCAGCCTGGACAGGGGCGACACTGAAGCTTTCTTT.

The chain recombines TRBV5-6 with TRBJ1-3, with D unclear. From germline, CDR1 is SGHDT and CDR2 YYEEEE. V was clipped by 2 bases and J by 0 bases, with 12 bases between them. The CDR3 contains 16 residues. DNA for the CDR3: TGTGCCAGCAGCTTTCATCGGTCTTTCTCTGGAAACACCATATATTTT. Translation gives CASSFHRSFSGNTIYF.

The chain carries TRBV7-2 and TRBJ2-7; D gene unclear. CDR3 length: 11 amino acids. V was shortened by 3 bases and J by 6 bases, with 6 bases between the two germline ends. The germline CDR1 and CDR2 sequences are SGHTA and FQGNSA. DNA for the CDR3: TGTGCCAGCAGCTTTTCGGGCGAGCAGTACTTC. Protein: CASSFSGEQYF.

DNA of the CDR3: TGTGCCAGCAGCTCCCTCGGGGATACGCAGTATTTT. This translates into CASSSLGDTQYF. The chain recombines TRBV5-4 with TRBJ2-3; D is unclear. CDR1 is SGHNT, CDR2 YYREEE, per germline (reference sequence). The CDR3 is made up of 12 amino acids. The ends were cut back, 3 bases at V and 6 bases at J, with 8 bases in the middle.

The genes are TRBV14 and TRBJ2-7, with D unclear. V was pared by 1 base and J by 8 bases, with 9 bases between. Germline values: CDR1 SGHDN, CDR2 FVKESK. CDR3 length: 12 amino acids. This chain's CDR3 is CASSQVRLQQYF. The CDR3 DNA follows: TGTGCCAGCAGCCAAGTACGGCTCCAGCAGTACTTC.

The DNA of the CDR3 is TGTGCCACGGGGGACAGTGGAACCGGGGAGCTGTTTTTT. Amino acid sequence: CATGDSGTGELFF. The J gene is TRBJ2-2, the V gene TRBV10-3, with D possibly matching TRBD1 (7 bases). The CDR3 covers 13 residues. Trimming stripped 10 bases from V and 5 bases from J, with 14 bases between. Per the germline V gene, CDR1 is ENHRY and CDR2 is SYGVKD.

The V and J genes are TRBV11-2 and TRBJ2-2; D possibly corresponds to TRBD1 (6 bases). V was clipped by 3 bases and J by 5 bases, with 13 bases between them. CDR3 length equals 15 residues. Per the germline V gene, CDR1 is SGHAT and CDR2 is FQNNGV. The DNA for the CDR3 is TGTGCCAGCAGCTTGCAACCACAGGGAACCGGGGAGCTGTTTTTT. Encoded protein: CASSLQPQGTGELFF.

The CDR3 coding sequence is TGTGCCAGCAGCTTGGCGACTAGGGGGGATGAAAAACTGTTTTTT. Protein: CASSLATRGDEKLFF. The chain combines TRBV5-4 with TRBJ1-4; the D gene is possibly TRBD1 (6 bases). Germline CDR1 reads SGHNT; CDR2 reads YYREEE (reference sequence). V lost 0 bases to trimming and J lost 6 bases, with 12 bases between them. There are 15 residues in the CDR3.

With regard to this clone: The junction does not match germline at one end; this may be a read error. This chain uses TRBV7-7 with TRBJ2-2; D not certain. Germline CDR1 is SSHAT and CDR2 is FNYEAQ (reference sequence). There are 15 residues in the CDR3. The CDR3 sequence is CASSLVDRTTGELFF. CDR3 coding DNA: TGTGCTAGCAGCTTAGTCGACCGCACCACCGGGGAGCTGTTTTTT.

J is TRBJ1-1 and V is TRBV28; 8 bases are a match to TRBD1. The CDR3 totals 13 residues. From germline, CDR1 is MDHEN and CDR2 SYDVKM. V gave up 5 bases and J gave up 5 bases; unmatched junction bases: 4. The CDR3 DNA reads as TGTGCCAGCAGTCTCCGACAGGGGACTGAAGCTTTCTTT. This codes for CASSLRQGTEAFF.

Comment on this clone: Other DNA variants within this sample encode the same CDR3. The chain combines TRBV4-3 with TRBJ2-3, with TRBD1 identical over 7 bases. Trimming cost V 1 base and J 6 bases; bases outside gene matches: 7. Germline V gene sequence: CDR1 LGHNA, CDR2 YSLEER. This CDR3 contains 15 residues. The CDR3 coding sequence is TGCGCCAGCAGCCAAGGGGGGTTACAGGGGGATACGCAGTATTTT. Encoded protein: CASSQGGLQGDTQYF.

The V gene is TRBV5-1, the J gene TRBJ2-3, with 9 bases that match TRBD2. CDR1 is SGHRS, CDR2 YFSETQ, per germline. This CDR3 contains 14 residues. Trimming took 3 bases from V and 1 from J; bases not matched to a gene: 0. As DNA, the CDR3 is TGCGCCAGCAGCTCTAGCGGGGGCACAGATACGCAGTATTTT. Translated: CASSSSGGTDTQYF.